Listed below are T cell receptor beta chains from one sample, sequenced in a study of shared clonotypes between healthy human individuals. Generated by immunoSEQ multiplex PCR, the TCRdb table keeps only in-frame clones and is missing some. Here the sample spans more than 2,000,000 clones, approximately 95% being singletons. Source material: naive CD4+ T cells from PBMCs. Receptors originate from a man aged 18 to 35 in good health. Some clones in this sample may be carry-over from other donors' samples. The CDR3 runs from the conserved cysteine through the conserved F or W. The D gene is left open where the match is weak. Size tells how often a clone was seen (once, few, many) or the class of an expanded clone, and some rows leave it out.

TRBJ2-5 | - | TRBV5-1 | TRBD2 | TGCGCCAGCAGCTTTGTAGCGGGAGGGCTGGGGACCCAGTACTTC | CASSFVAGGLGTQYF
TRBJ2-7 | - | TRBV27 | TRBD1 | TGTGCCAGCAGACAACCGGGACAGGGGACCTACGAGCAGTACTTC | CASRQPGQGTYEQYF
TRBJ2-2 | - | TRBV11-2 | TRBD2 | TGTGCCAGCAGCATGGGACTAGCAAACACCGGGGAGCTGTTTTTT | CASSMGLANTGELFF
TRBJ2-5 | - | TRBV18 | - | TGTGCCAGCTCACCGGCAGAGACCCAGTACTTC | CASSPAETQYF
TRBJ2-1 | - | TRBV6-1 | - | TGTGCCGGCGCCGAAAAGGGGCCATACAATGAGCAGTTCTTC | CAGAEKGPYNEQFF
TRBJ2-1 | - | TRBV9 | - | TGTGCCAGCAGCGTTTCCGGGCGGCCCTACAATGAGCAGTTCTTC | CASSVSGRPYNEQFF
TRBJ2-2 | once | TRBV2 | - | TGTGCCAGCACTCGGGAGAGCACCGGGGAGCTGTTTTTT | CASTRESTGELFF
TRBJ1-1 | - | TRBV7-9 | - | TGTGCCAGCAGCTCTCCCCGGGGGCCGACGGCTGGCACTGAAGCTTTCTTT | CASSSPRGPTAGTEAFF
TRBJ2-1 | - | TRBV7-2 | TRBD1 | TGTGCCAGCAGCTTCGGCCAGGGGGCTGGGTTAGTCTGGGATGAGCAGTTCTTC | CASSFGQGAGLVWDEQFF
TRBJ2-5 | - | TRBV20-1 | - | TGCAGTGCCAGGGGTATTGAGACCCAGTACTTC | CSARGIETQYF
TRBJ1-1 | - | TRBV4-2 | - | TGTGCCAGCAGCCAAGAGGGGACGGTTACTGAAGCTTTCTTT | CASSQEGTVTEAFF
TRBJ1-3 | - | TRBV7-3 | TRBD1 | TGTGCCAGCAGCTTAACGGGGACAGGGGCTGGAAACACCATATATTTT | CASSLTGTGAGNTIYF
TRBJ2-7 | - | TRBV15 | TRBD1 | TGTGCCACCAGCAATACGTTCTCAACAGACAGGGCTTTCTACGAGCAGTACTTC | CATSNTFSTDRAFYEQYF
TRBJ2-3 | - | TRBV7-7 | - | TGTGCCAGCAGCCGAGGTAGTACTCGCGGCACAGATACGCAGTATTTT | CASSRGSTRGTDTQYF
TRBJ2-5 | - | TRBV5-1 | TRBD2 | TGCGCCAGCAGCTCTCTAGCGGGAGGGTTGGAGACCCAGTACTTC | CASSSLAGGLETQYF
TRBJ1-1 | - | TRBV19 | - | TGTGCCAGTAGCGCTTCCAGGACCGTGAACACTGAAGCTTTCTTT | CASSASRTVNTEAFF
TRBJ2-1 | - | TRBV14 | TRBD2 | TGTGCCAGCAGCCTTCCGGGACTAGGCTACAATGAGCAGTTCTTC | CASSLPGLGYNEQFF
TRBJ1-1 | - | TRBV5-1 | TRBD1 | TGCGCCAGCAGCTTGGAAGGGACAGGGAATCCCACTGAAGCTTTCTTT | CASSLEGTGNPTEAFF
TRBJ1-1 | - | TRBV5-4 | - | TGTGCCAGCAGCTTGGGGAACGGCGCGGGTCAGTTGATCACTGAAGCTTTCTTT | CASSLGNGAGQLITEAFF
TRBJ2-3 | - | TRBV7-8 | TRBD2 | TGTGCCAGCAGCACACATGTAGCGGGAGGACCCTTATTCGGCACAGATACGCAGTATTTT | CASSTHVAGGPLFGTDTQYF
TRBJ2-7 | once | TRBV27 | - | TGTGCCAGCAGTCCTCACCCGGGCGGGGGCGGGGGCTCCTACGAGCAGTACTTC | CASSPHPGGGGGSYEQYF
TRBJ1-5 | - | TRBV30 | - | TGTGCCTGGAGTGTACGCCAGTCCGCATACAATCAGCCCCAGCATTTT | CAWSVRQSAYNQPQHF
TRBJ2-1 | once | TRBV11-2 | TRBD1 | TGTGCCAGCAGCGCCGACAGGGGGTTTAGGAATGAGCAGTTCTTC | CASSADRGFRNEQFF
TRBJ2-1 | - | TRBV9 | - | TGTGCCAGCAGCGTAGATCCGCTCAGTGAGCAGTTCTTC | CASSVDPLSEQFF
TRBJ2-5 | - | TRBV9 | TRBD2 | TGTGCCAGCAGCGTTCTAGCGGGACCCCCTACCGAAGAGACCCAGTACTTC | CASSVLAGPPTEETQYF
TRBJ2-5 | - | TRBV20-1 | - | TGCAGTGCTGCCCTCGGGGAGACCCAGTACTTC | CSAALGETQYF
TRBJ2-5 | - | TRBV9 | - | TGTGCCAGCAGCGTAGCGAGCAGGGATGAGACCCAGTACTTC | CASSVASRDETQYF
TRBJ2-1 | - | TRBV5-1 | TRBD2 | TGCGCCAGCAGCTTCTTAGCGGGAGTGTCCTACAATGAGCAGTTCTTC | CASSFLAGVSYNEQFF
TRBJ1-4 | - | TRBV7-8 | - | TGTGCCAGCAGCTTAGCGCGGGCGGTTATTAATGAAAAACTGTTTTTT | CASSLARAVINEKLFF
TRBJ2-5 | - | TRBV30 | TRBD1 | TGTGCCTGGAGGGCAGGGGGCCAAGAGACCCAGTACTTC | CAWRAGGQETQYF
TRBJ2-7 | - | TRBV6-1 | - | TGTGCCAGCAGTGAAGGCCCAGGGTACTCCTACGAGCAGTACTTC | CASSEGPGYSYEQYF
TRBJ2-1 | - | TRBV27 | - | TGTGCCAGCAGTTTAGAAGCGACCCCCTACAATGAGCAGTTCTTC | CASSLEATPYNEQFF
TRBJ2-1 | - | TRBV19 | TRBD2 | TGTGCCAGTAGGACCGGGACTAGCGGAGGCGAGCAGTTCTTC | CASRTGTSGGEQFF
TRBJ2-7 | - | TRBV6-5 | TRBD2 | TGTGCCAGCAGTTACCGTGGCGGGAGGGTTAGTGAGCAGTACTTC | CASSYRGGRVSEQYF
TRBJ2-3 | once | TRBV5-1 | - | TGCGCCAGCAGCCCCCTAGGTGCAGATACGCAGTATTTT | CASSPLGADTQYF
TRBJ2-1 | - | TRBV7-2 | TRBD2 | TGTGCCAGCAGATCCGTCAACGGCCGCGGGGGTGAGCAGTTCTTC | CASRSVNGRGGEQFF
TRBJ2-5 | - | TRBV9 | - | TGTGCCAGCAGCCCCCCCGGGGCGGGATGGGAGACCCAGTACTTC | CASSPPGAGWETQYF
TRBJ2-3 | once | TRBV7-3 | TRBD1 | TGTGCCAGCAGCCAGGGGGATCGTACGCAGTATTTT | CASSQGDRTQYF
TRBJ1-1 | - | TRBV5-1 | - | TGCGCCAGCAGCTTGGTCCCCTCAGGTGACACTGAAGCTTTCTTT | CASSLVPSGDTEAFF
TRBJ2-5 | - | TRBV30 | - | TGTGCCTGGAGGACAACAGGGTCGGAGACCCAGTACTTC | CAWRTTGSETQYF
TRBJ1-2 | - | TRBV7-2 | TRBD1 | TGTGCCAGCAGCTTCGGACAGGGGCGGAATGGCTACACCTTC | CASSFGQGRNGYTF
TRBJ2-7 | - | TRBV7-9 | TRBD2 | TGTGCCAGCAGCTTTCGGGGGGAGGGACCCCACGAGCAGTACTTC | CASSFRGEGPHEQYF
TRBJ2-1 | - | TRBV25-1 | - | TGTGCCAGCAGTGTGCAACTATCCGGCTACAATGAGCAGTTCTTC | CASSVQLSGYNEQFF
TRBJ2-7 | - | TRBV2 | - | TGTGCCAGCAGTGATCAGGCTCTCTCCTATGGTCCCTACGAGCAGTACTTC | CASSDQALSYGPYEQYF
TRBJ2-7 | - | TRBV5-4 | - | TGTGCCAGCAGCTTGGAGGCCTACGAGCAGTACTTC | CASSLEAYEQYF
TRBJ2-1 | - | TRBV10-3 | TRBD2 | TGTGCCATCAACGGACTAGCGGGTTCACGGAATGAGCAGTTCTTC | CAINGLAGSRNEQFF